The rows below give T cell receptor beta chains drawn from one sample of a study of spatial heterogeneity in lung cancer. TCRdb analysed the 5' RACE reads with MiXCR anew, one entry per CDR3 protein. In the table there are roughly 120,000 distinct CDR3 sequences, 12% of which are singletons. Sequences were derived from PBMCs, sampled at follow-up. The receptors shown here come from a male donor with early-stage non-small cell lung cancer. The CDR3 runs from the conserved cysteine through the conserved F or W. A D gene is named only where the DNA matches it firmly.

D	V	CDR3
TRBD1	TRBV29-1	CSAGGQGYEQYF
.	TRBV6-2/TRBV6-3	CASSYSLLSVGRGSRSNTGELFF
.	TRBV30	CAWTLVFVYEQYF
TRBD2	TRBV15	CATSYGGARDTQYF
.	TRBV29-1	CSAGGLADTQYF
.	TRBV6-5	CASYVPGIGQYF
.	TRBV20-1	CSARPPKGPQETQYF
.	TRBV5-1	CASSLSYGRNSPLHF
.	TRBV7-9	CASSLTRSSYNEQFF
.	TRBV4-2	CASSRENQGLDGYTF
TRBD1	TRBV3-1	CASSHGTDDQPQHF
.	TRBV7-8	CASSSLGGARPNEQFF
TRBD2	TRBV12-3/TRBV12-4	CASSRTSGGAYEQYF
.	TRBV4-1	CASSQELAANTEAFF
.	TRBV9	CASSPVDRPNTDTQYF
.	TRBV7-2	CASSLAVAVYGYTF
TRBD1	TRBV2	CAPTGSDEQFF
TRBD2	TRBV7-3	CASSLTPWWEGWDEQFF
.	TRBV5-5	CASSPRQAGYEQYF
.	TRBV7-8	CASSLATQGVSNSPLHF
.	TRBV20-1	CSARDTIGYTF
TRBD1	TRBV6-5	CASSSGQATNEKLFF
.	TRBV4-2	CASSNRREETQYF
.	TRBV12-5	CASGLDDQPQHF
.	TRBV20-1	CSAFPLMNTEAFF
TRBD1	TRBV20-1	CSARDGTGNLYEQYF
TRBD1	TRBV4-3	CASSPDREETQYF
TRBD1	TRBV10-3	CAISFDRDNEQFF
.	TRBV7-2	CAIDTQYF
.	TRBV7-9	CASSAGLTNAEAFF
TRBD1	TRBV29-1	CSARDRAQLEQFF
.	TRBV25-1	CASGGRGSGQAEKPFF
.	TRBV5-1	CASSLAALWQDSGAQYF
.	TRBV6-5	CASSYERSPYEQYF
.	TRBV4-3	CASSQGGKMNTEAFF
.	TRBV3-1	CASSHVGRYEQYF
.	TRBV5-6	CASSLSRVRQPQHF
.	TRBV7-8	CASSSGQIYEQYF
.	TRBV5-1	CASSLEGGRSTGELFF
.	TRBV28	CASYDGGSYEQYF
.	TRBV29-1	CSVVEIVGDTQYF
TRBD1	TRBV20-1	CSAPGTGFNYGYTF
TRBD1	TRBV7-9	CASSFSGTGDEQYF
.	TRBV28	CASSSLELGGNQPQHF
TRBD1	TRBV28	CASSHNWGQGAWEQYF
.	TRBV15	CATSRAGGRLFF
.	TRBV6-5	CASRRPGAGASGETQYF
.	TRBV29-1	CSVEDRKPNYGYTF
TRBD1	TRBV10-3	CAISESSGQGGQPQHF
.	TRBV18	CASSLTHRTEYDYEQYF
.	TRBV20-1	CSAGRGGNQPQHF
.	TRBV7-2	CASSLDGAYNEQFF